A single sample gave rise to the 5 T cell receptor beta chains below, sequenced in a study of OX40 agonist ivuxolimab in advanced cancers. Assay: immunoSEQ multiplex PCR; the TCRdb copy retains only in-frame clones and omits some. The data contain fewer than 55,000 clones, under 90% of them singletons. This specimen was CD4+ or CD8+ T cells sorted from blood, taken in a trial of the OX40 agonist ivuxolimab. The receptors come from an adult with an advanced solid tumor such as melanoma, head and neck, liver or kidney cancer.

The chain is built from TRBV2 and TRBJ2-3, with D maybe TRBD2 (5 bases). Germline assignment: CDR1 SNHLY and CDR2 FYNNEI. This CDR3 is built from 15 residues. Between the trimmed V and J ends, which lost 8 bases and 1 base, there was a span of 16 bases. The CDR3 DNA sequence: TGTGCCAGCTCTTATAGCGAGCTCCGCACAGATACGCAGTATTTT. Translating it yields CASSYSELRTDTQYF.

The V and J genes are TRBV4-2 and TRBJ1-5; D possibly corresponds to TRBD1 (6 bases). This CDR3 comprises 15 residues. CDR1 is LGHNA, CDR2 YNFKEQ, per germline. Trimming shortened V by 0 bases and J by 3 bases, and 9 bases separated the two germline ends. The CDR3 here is CASSQDPGANQPQHF. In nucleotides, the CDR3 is TGTGCCAGCAGCCAAGACCCAGGGGCCAATCAGCCCCAGCATTTT.

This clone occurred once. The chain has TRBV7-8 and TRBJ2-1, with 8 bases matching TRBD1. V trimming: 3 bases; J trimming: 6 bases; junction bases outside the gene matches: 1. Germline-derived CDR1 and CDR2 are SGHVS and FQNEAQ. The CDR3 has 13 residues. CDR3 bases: TGTGCCAGCAGCTTGGACAGGGCCAATGAGCAGTTCTTC. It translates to CASSLDRANEQFF.

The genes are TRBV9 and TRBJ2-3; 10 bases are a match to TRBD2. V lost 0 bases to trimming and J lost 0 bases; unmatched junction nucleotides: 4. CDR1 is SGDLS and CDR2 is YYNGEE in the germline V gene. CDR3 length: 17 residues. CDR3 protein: CASSVASGRTSTDTQYF. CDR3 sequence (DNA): TGTGCCAGCAGCGTAGCTAGCGGGAGAACAAGCACAGATACGCAGTATTTT.

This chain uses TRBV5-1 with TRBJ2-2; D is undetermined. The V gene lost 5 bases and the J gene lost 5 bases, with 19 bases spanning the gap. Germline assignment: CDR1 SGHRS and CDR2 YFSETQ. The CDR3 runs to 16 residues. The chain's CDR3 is CASRSRDSGGTGELFF. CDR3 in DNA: TGCGCCAGCAGGAGTAGAGATTCCGGCGGAACCGGGGAGCTGTTTTTT.